Listed below are T cell receptor beta chains from one sample, sequenced in a study of T-cell reconstitution after alpha-beta-depleted transplantation in children. TCRdb re-called the PCR reads through MiXCR, storing one row per CDR3 protein. The repertoire consists of fewer than 400,000 distinct CDR3 sequences, with roughly 20% occurring once and the leading ten covering approximately 3.9%. The sequenced sample was PBMCs from the stem cell graft donor, obtained from the stem cell graft. The receptors come from a human donor who donated a stem cell graft to a child with acute myeloid leukemia. Each CDR3 is given with its conserved first and last residue. D genes are given only for firm matches. The listing skips clone size in some rows; elsewhere it reads once, few, many or a size class.

CDR3aa	CDR3nt	len	abundance	j_gene	v_gene	d_gene
CSAGSTLAGVKTQYF	TGCAGTGCTGGGTCAACCCTAGCGGGAGTCAAGACCCAGTACTTC	15	many	TRBJ2-5	TRBV20-1	TRBD2
CASRTDTYTEAFF	TGTGCCAGCAGAACAGACACATACACTGAAGCTTTCTTT	13	NA	TRBJ1-1	TRBV12-3/TRBV12-4	NA
CATSEIQGGSSYNEQFF	TGTGCCACCAGTGAAATACAGGGTGGTAGCTCCTACAATGAGCAGTTCTTC	17	few	TRBJ2-1	TRBV24-1	NA
CASSQDRLDTINEQFF	TGTGCCAGCAGCCAAGATAGACTAGATACGATCAATGAGCAGTTCTTC	16	many	TRBJ2-1	TRBV4-2	NA
CASSDADSSSYEQYF	TGCGCCAGCAGCGATGCGGACAGCAGCTCCTACGAGCAGTACTTC	15	NA	TRBJ2-7	TRBV5-1	NA
CASSRQGLTYEQYF	TGTGCCAGCAGCAGACAGGGACTAACCTACGAGCAGTACTTC	14	many	TRBJ2-7	TRBV6-1	NA
CASSFGGSGLSTDTQYF	TGTGCCAGCAGTTTTGGCGGGAGCGGCCTTAGCACAGATACGCAGTATTTT	17	NA	TRBJ2-3	TRBV28	TRBD2
CASNQGGQPQHF	TGTGCCAGCAACCAGGGAGGACAGCCCCAGCATTTT	12	NA	TRBJ1-5	TRBV12-3/TRBV12-4	NA
CATSLAGVSYNEQFF	TGTGCCACCAGCCTAGCGGGAGTTAGCTACAATGAGCAGTTCTTC	15	many	TRBJ2-1	TRBV24-1	TRBD2
CASSPSAESYGYTF	TGTGCCAGCTCACCATCGGCGGAAAGCTATGGCTACACCTTC	14	many	TRBJ1-2	TRBV18	NA
CSAAQGVSNQPQHF	TGCAGTGCCGCCCAGGGAGTGAGCAATCAGCCCCAGCATTTT	14	NA	TRBJ1-5	TRBV20-1	NA
CSARDSVGTTNEKLFF	TGCAGTGCTAGAGATTCAGTAGGGACAACTAATGAAAAACTGTTTTTT	16	many	TRBJ1-4	TRBV20-1	NA
CASSVRDRKNEQYF	TGTGCCAGCAGTGTCCGGGACAGGAAAAACGAGCAGTACTTC	14	many	TRBJ2-7	TRBV27	TRBD1
CASSHRTDNTGELFF	TGTGCCAGCAGCCACCGGACTGATAACACCGGGGAGCTGTTTTTT	15	few	TRBJ2-2	TRBV3-1	NA
CASSVRQVNYNEQFF	TGTGCCAGCAGCGTCAGACAGGTAAACTACAATGAGCAGTTCTTC	15	few	TRBJ2-1	TRBV7-8	NA
CASSLAGLREAGGTDTQYF	TGTGCCAGCAGCTTGGCAGGTCTTCGCGAGGCCGGTGGCACAGATACGCAGTATTTT	19	NA	TRBJ2-3	TRBV11-1	NA
CASSASGEGDEQFF	TGTGCCAGCAGTGCCAGCGGAGAGGGCGATGAGCAGTTCTTC	14	NA	TRBJ2-1	TRBV12-3/TRBV12-4	NA
CASGLSTYRVNSYEQYF	TGTGCTAGTGGTTTGTCCACCTACAGGGTTAATTCCTACGAGCAGTACTTC	17	NA	TRBJ2-7	TRBV12-5	NA
CSAREGGGRASGANVLTF	TGCAGTGCTAGAGAGGGTGGCGGGAGGGCGTCCGGGGCCAACGTCCTGACTTTC	18	many	TRBJ2-6	TRBV20-1	TRBD2
CASSLWDSGNEQFF	TGCGCCAGCAGTCTATGGGACTCCGGTAATGAGCAGTTCTTC	14	NA	TRBJ2-1	TRBV5-1	NA
CASSATGTSEVNEQFF	TGCGCCAGCAGCGCGACCGGGACTAGCGAGGTCAATGAGCAGTTCTTC	16	many	TRBJ2-1	TRBV5-1	TRBD2
CASSPIAGFYYEQYF	TGTGCCAGCAGCCCCATAGCGGGATTCTACTACGAGCAGTACTTC	15	many	TRBJ2-7	TRBV11-2	TRBD2
CSVGVGIDNVQFF	TGCAGCGTTGGAGTTGGGATCGACAATGTCCAGTTCTTC	13	many	TRBJ2-1	TRBV29-1	NA
CSARGGASAYNEQFF	TGCAGTGCTAGAGGGGGCGCTAGCGCTTACAATGAGCAGTTCTTC	15	few	TRBJ2-1	TRBV20-1	NA
CSARRREPYEQYF	TGCAGTGCTAGAAGACGGGAACCCTACGAGCAGTACTTC	13	NA	TRBJ2-7	TRBV20-1	NA
CASSLSGLAEETQYF	TGCGCCAGCAGCTTGTCGGGACTAGCGGAAGAGACCCAGTACTTC	15	NA	TRBJ2-5	TRBV5-1	TRBD2
CASSLTIGGRSPLHF	TGTGCCAGCAGCCTAACTATCGGGGGGCGGTCACCCCTCCACTTT	15	few	TRBJ1-6	TRBV27	NA
CAIRDPGRSNTEAFF	TGTGCCATCAGGGATCCGGGACGATCGAACACTGAAGCTTTCTTT	15	few	TRBJ1-1	TRBV10-3	NA
CASRWASGNTDTQYF	TGCGCCAGCAGGTGGGCTAGCGGGAACACAGATACGCAGTATTTT	15	few	TRBJ2-3	TRBV5-1	TRBD2
CASSLRPRGLGTSGSRGYEQYF	TGTGCCAGCAGTTTACGCCCCCGGGGACTGGGGACTAGCGGGAGTCGTGGATACGAGCAGTACTTC	22	NA	TRBJ2-7	TRBV12-3/TRBV12-4	TRBD2
CASSPTLWEKLFF	TGTGCCAGCTCACCAACACTTTGGGAAAAACTGTTTTTT	13	NA	TRBJ1-4	TRBV18	NA
CASSELAGVTYEQYF	TGTGCCAGCAGTGAACTTGCGGGAGTTACCTACGAGCAGTACTTC	15	NA	TRBJ2-7	TRBV2	TRBD2
CASIQLVSYNEQFF	TGTGCCAGCATACAGCTAGTCAGTTACAATGAGCAGTTCTTC	14	NA	TRBJ2-1	TRBV2	NA
CATSHRDTPYEQYF	TGTGCCACCTCGCACCGGGACACCCCCTACGAGCAGTACTTC	14	NA	TRBJ2-7	TRBV15	NA
CASRGTELSVGETQYF	TGTGCCAGCAGGGGGACCGAGCTGTCGGTGGGAGAGACCCAGTACTTC	16	few	TRBJ2-5	TRBV12-3/TRBV12-4	NA
CASRKAYEQYF	TGTGCCAGCAGGAAGGCCTACGAGCAGTACTTC	11	many	TRBJ2-7	TRBV12-3/TRBV12-4	NA
CSAGLAYYNEQFF	TGCAGTGCAGGACTAGCGTACTACAATGAGCAGTTCTTC	13	many	TRBJ2-1	TRBV20-1	TRBD2
CASRGDERWTQYF	TGTGCCAGCAGGGGCGACGAACGGTGGACCCAGTACTTC	13	few	TRBJ2-5	TRBV28	NA
CSVAQGVDSPLHF	TGCAGCGTCGCCCAGGGAGTGGATTCACCCCTCCACTTT	13	many	TRBJ1-6	TRBV29-1	NA
CSVEGGGPRFF	TGCAGCGTTGAGGGGGGAGGGCCCCGTTTCTTC	11	many	TRBJ2-1	TRBV29-1	TRBD2
CASSVDSGRSNEQFF	TGTGCCAGCAGCGTAGATAGCGGGAGGTCCAATGAGCAGTTCTTC	15	NA	TRBJ2-1	TRBV9	TRBD2
CASGGTSYNNEQFF	TGTGCCAGCGGAGGGACTAGTTATAACAATGAGCAGTTCTTC	14	many	TRBJ2-1	TRBV7-6	TRBD2
CASSERTRDYEQYF	TGTGCCAGCAGTGAAAGAACCCGGGACTACGAGCAGTACTTC	14	NA	TRBJ2-7	TRBV2	NA
CASSYQGNQPQHF	TGTGCCAGCAGTTATCAGGGGAATCAGCCCCAGCATTTT	13	NA	TRBJ1-5	TRBV12-3/TRBV12-4	NA
CSAPGDTRSQPQHF	TGCAGTGCCCCGGGGGACACCAGAAGTCAGCCCCAGCATTTT	14	NA	TRBJ1-5	TRBV20-1	NA
CASGPGTGGEKLFF	TGTGCTAGTGGCCCGGGGACAGGGGGTGAAAAACTGTTTTTT	14	NA	TRBJ1-4	TRBV12-5	TRBD1
CSARASQPQHF	TGCAGTGCTAGAGCGAGTCAGCCCCAGCATTTT	11	few	TRBJ1-5	TRBV20-1	NA
CASSLPRDRVGNEQFF	TGTGCCAGCAGCTTACCGCGGGACAGGGTAGGCAATGAGCAGTTCTTC	16	NA	TRBJ2-1	TRBV7-9	TRBD1
CASSLGVAETVGEQYF	TGTGCCAGCAGTTTGGGGGTAGCGGAAACCGTGGGCGAGCAGTACTTC	16	NA	TRBJ2-7	TRBV28	NA
CASSPGSRSTDTQYF	TGTGCCAGCAGCCCGGGGTCCCGGAGCACAGATACGCAGTATTTT	15	NA	TRBJ2-3	TRBV3-1	NA
CASSLTSGYTDTQYF	TGTGCCAGCAGTTTGACTAGCGGATACACAGATACGCAGTATTTT	15	many	TRBJ2-3	TRBV27	TRBD2
CASSSGLAGTHEQYF	TGCGCCAGCAGCTCGGGACTAGCGGGAACCCACGAGCAGTACTTC	15	few	TRBJ2-7	TRBV5-1	TRBD2
CASSLWLAGDEQFF	TGTGCCAGCAGCTTGTGGCTAGCGGGCGATGAGCAGTTCTTC	14	NA	TRBJ2-1	TRBV5-6	TRBD2
CASSPTTGNREKLFF	TGCGCCAGCAGCCCAACGACGGGTAATAGGGAAAAACTGTTTTTT	15	NA	TRBJ1-4	TRBV4-1	NA
CASSVDGRGTDTQYF	TGTGCCAGCAGCGTAGACGGGAGAGGGACAGATACGCAGTATTTT	15	few	TRBJ2-3	TRBV9	NA
CASSPTGQGAREQYF	TGTGCCAGCAGTCCAACGGGACAGGGGGCGAGGGAGCAGTACTTC	15	few	TRBJ2-7	TRBV28	TRBD1
CSVGEVFEQFF	TGCAGCGTTGGGGAGGTCTTTGAGCAGTTCTTC	11	NA	TRBJ2-1	TRBV29-1	NA